This T cell receptor beta chain appears in the sequencing data of a study of early T cells in non-severe SARS-CoV-2 infection. Study-level background: Investigators sequenced bulk RNA drawn from unsorted whole blood, and chains remained unpaired.

Remarks on this clonotype: Its antigen is not known.

The CDR3 sequence is 13 residues long. The V end lost 3 bases, the J end lost 3 bases, and 9 bases lay between the germline ends. CDR1 is ENHRY and CDR2 is SYGVKD in the germline V gene. The study, taken as a whole, reports: VDJdb-based matching was biased toward anti-spike CD8 responses and missed private and CD4 specificities.

Individual cDNA molecules were tagged with unique molecular identifiers, the study reported. TCRdb itself ran the 5' RACE reads through MiXCR, one entry per CDR3 protein. Of over 100,000 distinct CDR3 sequences in the sample, around 13% were seen once. The clonotype comes from an adult who was a healthcare worker with PCR-confirmed SARS-CoV-2 infection or an uninfected control (not recorded which). The rearrangement uses TRBV10-3 and TRBJ2-7; D unresolved. Material: whole blood. The CDR3 loop is CAISEGVHYEQYF. The DNA for the CDR3 is TGTGCCATCAGTGAAGGTGTCCACTACGAGCAGTACTTC.